The sequence of this T cell receptor beta chain was determined in a study of blood T cell repertoires in COVID-19. For the study at large: From the United States, Italy and Spain came samples of acute and convalescent COVID-19. PBMCs, B-cell-depleted T cells, or T cells provided the cDNA or gDNA that made up the material.

Original analysis: Amplified reference gene primers provided the basis for estimating nucleated cell counts. Repertoires were generated with immunoSEQ multiplex PCR, while TCRdb's copy carries only in-frame clones and drops some. V and J calls and clone size are given by that table; D and trimming were obtained from the DNA. The table records over 90,000 clones, about 91% of them present only once. The CDR3 spans 17 residues. With 3 bases removed from V and 2 bases from J, the gap between germline ends came to 23 bases. CDR1 is DFQATT and CDR2 is SNEGSKA in the germline V gene (reference sequence). The gene calls are TRBV20-1 and TRBJ2-7; weak D call: TRBD2 (6 bases). Input material: peripheral blood. The receptor's source is a man between 18 and 29 years old with acute or convalescent COVID-19. Written as DNA, the CDR3 is TGCAGTGCTAGTGTAATAGCGGAGGCACAACATACCTACGAGCAGTACTTC. Translating gives CSASVIAEAQHTYEQYF.